The 15 T cell receptor beta chains presented below share a single source sample, sequenced in a study of STAT5B mutations in CD4+ large granular lymphocyte leukemia. Data came from immunoSEQ multiplex PCR; TCRdb stores just in-frame clones and leaves some out. The sample shows over 25,000 clones, about four fifths of them seen only once. The sequenced sample was CD4+ T cells from blood buffy coats. The receptors were sampled from a human donor in good health.

V gene TRBV2 combines with J gene TRBJ2-2, with D possibly being TRBD2 (6 bases). Trimming took off 8 bases at V and 4 bases at J, with 17 bases between the two ends. The CDR3 has 15 residues. The germline V gene encodes CDR1 SNHLY and CDR2 FYNNEI. The CDR3 loop reads CASDLGGSSTGELFF. In DNA, the CDR3 is TGTGCCAGCGATTTGGGGGGAAGTAGCACCGGGGAGCTGTTTTTT.

The chain uses TRBV7-9 and TRBJ2-7; 9 bases line up with TRBD2. The germline CDR1 and CDR2 sequences are SEHNR and FQNEAQ (reference sequence). The CDR3 extends over 16 amino acids. Trimming cost V 6 bases and J 4 bases; bases outside gene matches: 13. In DNA form, the CDR3 reads TGTGCCAGCAGTCAGGGTGCGGGAGGGTCCGGGTACGAGCAGTACTTC. It encodes CASSQGAGGSGYEQYF.

On this clone itself: An end of the junction does not agree with germline; a read error may underlie this. The V call is TRBV13, the J call TRBJ2-3, with 11 bases fitting TRBD1. This CDR3 has 12 amino acids. Germline-derived CDR1 and CDR2 are PRHDT and FYEKMQ (reference sequence). The CDR3 bases are TGTGCCAGCAGCTCCTGGGACAGGGGGGTTCATTTT. Translating it yields CASSSWDRGVHF.

The V call is TRBV5-8, the J call TRBJ1-1, with D tentatively TRBD1 (5 bases). CDR3 size: 16 residues. V dropped 1 base and J dropped 6 bases, with 19 bases sitting between them. The germline gives CDR1 SGHTS, CDR2 YDEGEE. CDR3 region: CASSLLGGGILSEAFF. As DNA, the CDR3 is TGTGCCAGCAGCTTGTTGGGGGGTGGTATTTTATCTGAAGCTTTCTTT.

The chain combines TRBV10-2 with TRBJ2-4; TRBD2 agrees at 11 bases. This CDR3 comprises 15 residues. From germline, CDR1 is WSHSY and CDR2 SAAADI. J was trimmed by 4 bases and V by 7 bases; bases with no gene match: 6. The CDR3, as DNA: TGCGCCAGCAATGCGGCTAGCGGGGGGAAAAACATTCAGTACTTC. Translation gives CASNAASGGKNIQYF.

V is TRBV29-1 and J is TRBJ2-7; D is possibly TRBD1 (5 bases). The CDR3 has 12 residues. Germline V gives CDR1 SQVTM, CDR2 ANQGSEA. Trimming cost V 5 bases and J 7 bases, with 15 bases left between them. CDR3 in amino acids: CSVTDTQAEQYF. The CDR3 nucleotides are TGCAGCGTTACGGACACTCAGGCGGAGCAGTACTTC.

This clone came up once. This rearrangement joins TRBV5-4 to TRBJ2-3; no clear D. CDR3 size: 15 residues. Germline CDR1 SGHNT, CDR2 YYREEE (reference sequence). Trimming removed 0 bases from V and 1 base from J, with 9 bases in between. CDR3: CASSLGGYGTDTQYF. The CDR3 coding sequence is TGTGCCAGCAGCTTGGGGGGATATGGCACAGATACGCAGTATTTT. The variable domain in full, with the rest retrieved from reference TRBV5-4 and TRBJ2-3, is ETGVTQSPTHLIKTRGQQVTLRCSSQSGHNTVSWYQQALGQGPQFIFQYYREEENGRGNFPPRFSGLQFPNYSSELNVNALELDDSALYLCASSLGGYGTDTQYFGPGTRLTVL.

V gene TRBV7-9 combines with J gene TRBJ2-2; D uncertain. Germline V CDR1 and CDR2: SEHNR, FQNEAQ (reference sequence). The V gene lost 6 bases and the J gene lost 7 bases, with 12 bases spanning the gap. The CDR3 spans 13 residues. Here the CDR3 reads CASSLLGIGELFF. The CDR3 region has the DNA TGTGCCAGCAGTTTATTGGGCATCGGGGAGCTGTTTTTT.

This clone was found a few times. The chain joins TRBV5-5 to TRBJ1-5; D gene uncertain. V dropped 1 base and J dropped 3 bases, with 17 bases sitting between them. This CDR3 comprises 17 residues. The V gene's germline CDR1 is SGHKS and CDR2 YYEKEE (reference sequence). The CDR3 DNA follows: TGTGCCAGCAGCTTGAGTCGGGTATGGGGTACCAATCAGCCCCAGCATTTT. Protein: CASSLSRVWGTNQPQHF.

The chain has TRBV6-1 and TRBJ2-3; D gene unclear. V shed 5 bases and J shed 2 bases, with 5 bases lying between them. The germline gives CDR1 MNHNS, CDR2 SASEGT. CDR3 size: 12 residues. CDR3 sequence: CASSYNTDTQYF. Written as DNA, the CDR3 is TGTGCCAGCAGTTATAACACAGATACGCAGTATTTT.

The CDR3 coding sequence is TGTGCCAGCAGCACTCAGGGGGCCGGCGAGCAGTACTTC. Amino acid sequence: CASSTQGAGEQYF. This chain connects TRBV9 to TRBJ2-7; the match to TRBD1 covers 8 bases. The J segment lost 6 bases and the V segment lost 4 bases, leaving 6 bases of the junction unmatched. This CDR3 has 13 residues. Per the germline V gene, CDR1 is SGDLS and CDR2 is YYNGEE.

The rearrangement uses TRBV5-1 and TRBJ2-7; 10 bases fit TRBD1. Trimming took 0 bases from V and 2 from J; bases not matched to a gene: 5. CDR3 length: 16 amino acids. Germline assignment: CDR1 SGHRS and CDR2 YFSETQ. CDR3 nucleotide sequence: TGCGCCAGCAGCTTGGGGACAGGGGGTACTCCCTACGAGCAGTACTTC. Encoded protein: CASSLGTGGTPYEQYF.

The chain carries TRBV7-9 and TRBJ1-2; no clear D gene. The V end lost 1 base, the J end lost 4 bases, and 7 bases lay between the germline ends. Looked up from germline, CDR1 is SEHNR and CDR2 is FQNEAQ (reference sequence). The CDR3 covers 13 residues. The CDR3 loop is CASSLEGIYGYTF. As DNA, the CDR3 is TGTGCCAGCAGCTTAGAAGGGATCTATGGCTACACCTTC.

The chain joins TRBV9 to TRBJ2-7, with TRBD1 matching over 9 bases. Trimming at V came to 3 bases and at J to 6 bases, leaving 7 bases not matched to a gene. The CDR3 is 14 residues long. Per germline, CDR1 SGDLS and CDR2 YYNGEE. Here the CDR3 reads CASSAGTGFGEQYF. As DNA, the CDR3 is TGTGCCAGCAGCGCAGGGACAGGGTTCGGCGAGCAGTACTTC.

The chain carries TRBV30 and TRBJ2-4, with D possibly TRBD1 on 5 matching bases. Germline V gene data show CDR1 as GTSNPN and CDR2 as SVGIG (reference sequence). The length of the CDR3 is 11 residues. V lost 2 bases and J lost 6, with 5 bases in between. CDR3 bases: TGTGCCTGGAGTCAGGGAAACATTCAGTACTTC. It translates to CAWSQGNIQYF.